A selection of T cell receptor beta chains follows, all from one sample in a study of shared clonotypes between healthy human individuals. Using immunoSEQ multiplex PCR, the repertoire was profiled, and TCRdb retains in-frame clones only, with some absent. Of over 2 million clones in the sample, 90% to 95% were seen once. The sequenced sample consisted of naive CD4+ T cells sorted from blood. These receptors all come from a man aged 18 to 35 in good health. The CDR3 runs from the conserved cysteine through the conserved F or W.

J gene: TRBJ1-2
V gene: TRBV6-1
CDR3 protein: CASSDGTAFGGYTF

J gene: TRBJ2-7
V gene: TRBV2
CDR3 protein: CASSGQGYEQYF

J gene: TRBJ1-6
V gene: TRBV19
CDR3 protein: CASSLSFYNSPLHF

J gene: TRBJ1-2
V gene: TRBV6-1
CDR3 protein: CASSEGTRSYGYTF

J gene: TRBJ1-2
V gene: TRBV7-9
CDR3 protein: CASNSGTGGEDYGYTF

J gene: TRBJ1-6
V gene: TRBV6-5
CDR3 protein: CASSPPGYNSPLHF

J gene: TRBJ2-7
V gene: TRBV7-9
CDR3 protein: CASSLRGDASYEQYF

J gene: TRBJ2-1
V gene: TRBV6-6
CDR3 protein: CASSYSIGTGVNEQFF

J gene: TRBJ1-2
V gene: TRBV4-2
CDR3 protein: CASSQGQQDGNYGYTF

J gene: TRBJ2-1
V gene: TRBV6-1
CDR3 protein: CASSERASSYNEQFF

J gene: TRBJ2-2
V gene: TRBV5-1
CDR3 protein: CASSSTGFRTGELFF

J gene: TRBJ2-5
V gene: TRBV2
CDR3 protein: CASSGLSKTQYF

J gene: TRBJ2-7
V gene: TRBV5-6
CDR3 protein: CASSRWDSSYEQYF

J gene: TRBJ2-7
V gene: TRBV21-1
CDR3 protein: CASDAHVTPEQYF

J gene: TRBJ2-4
V gene: TRBV9
CDR3 protein: CASSSRGGGKNIQYF

J gene: TRBJ2-6
V gene: TRBV7-9
CDR3 protein: CASSLATAGANVLTF

J gene: TRBJ2-3
V gene: TRBV30
CDR3 protein: CAWTSNTDTQYF

J gene: TRBJ2-2
V gene: TRBV30
CDR3 protein: CAWSRTANTGELFF

J gene: TRBJ1-4
V gene: TRBV6-6
CDR3 protein: CASRDRFTNEKLFF

J gene: TRBJ2-3
V gene: TRBV28
CDR3 protein: CASSPIAGIGDTQYF

J gene: TRBJ1-6
V gene: TRBV10-3
CDR3 protein: CATQGGGMNSPLHF

J gene: TRBJ2-3
V gene: TRBV5-6
CDR3 protein: CASSFRAARTDTQYF

J gene: TRBJ2-5
V gene: TRBV6-1
CDR3 protein: CASSKAGGWETQYF

J gene: TRBJ1-2
V gene: TRBV6-1
CDR3 protein: CASGTKQGPFYGYTF

J gene: TRBJ1-1
V gene: TRBV4-1
CDR3 protein: CASSQNTQVVTEAFF

J gene: TRBJ1-1
V gene: TRBV7-2
CDR3 protein: CASSLVARGNTEAFF

J gene: TRBJ2-3
V gene: TRBV6-5
CDR3 protein: CASSYAPTSETQYF

J gene: TRBJ2-2
V gene: TRBV5-1
CDR3 protein: CASTPGLAVSGELFF

J gene: TRBJ2-7
V gene: TRBV6-1
CDR3 protein: CASSEIAGGQYEQYF

J gene: TRBJ2-3
V gene: TRBV5-1
CDR3 protein: CASSFQRDTDTQYF

J gene: TRBJ1-2
V gene: TRBV19
CDR3 protein: CASRPTGGDANYGYTF

J gene: TRBJ2-7
V gene: TRBV29-1
CDR3 protein: CSVVGGIGREQYF

J gene: TRBJ1-4
V gene: TRBV19
CDR3 protein: CASTQRQGQEKLFF

J gene: TRBJ1-1
V gene: TRBV19
CDR3 protein: CASSTQGGTEAFF

J gene: TRBJ2-3
V gene: TRBV7-9
CDR3 protein: CASIPLAGYRDTQYF

J gene: TRBJ1-2
V gene: TRBV7-2
CDR3 protein: CASSLVGAAGRGYTF

J gene: TRBJ2-7
V gene: TRBV25-1
CDR3 protein: CASSDGRGSYEQYF

J gene: TRBJ2-2
V gene: TRBV7-6
CDR3 protein: CASRPQGTGELFF

J gene: TRBJ1-3
V gene: TRBV18
CDR3 protein: CASSPTGAPSGNTIYF

J gene: TRBJ1-6
V gene: TRBV7-2
CDR3 protein: CASSLTGNNSPLHF

J gene: TRBJ1-1
V gene: TRBV9
CDR3 protein: CASSVRVGTEAFF

J gene: TRBJ2-3
V gene: TRBV5-1
CDR3 protein: CASSQGGGSSTDTQYF

J gene: TRBJ2-2
V gene: TRBV10-3
CDR3 protein: CAISLLFSLRTGELFF

J gene: TRBJ1-4
V gene: TRBV5-8
CDR3 protein: CASSLETFTTNEKLFF

J gene: TRBJ2-7
V gene: TRBV7-6
CDR3 protein: CASSSQGVEQYF

J gene: TRBJ1-5
V gene: TRBV11-2
CDR3 protein: CASSRDRGNQPQHF

J gene: TRBJ1-5
V gene: TRBV2
CDR3 protein: CASGRGLSNQPQHF

J gene: TRBJ2-1
V gene: TRBV11-2
CDR3 protein: CASSTGDFLAGTYNEQFF

J gene: TRBJ1-4
V gene: TRBV28
CDR3 protein: CASSSPGTGEKLFF

J gene: TRBJ1-2
V gene: TRBV6-5
CDR3 protein: CASRLSGLVYGYTF

J gene: TRBJ1-6
V gene: TRBV5-4
CDR3 protein: CATGRQTPLHF

J gene: TRBJ2-3
V gene: TRBV12-5
CDR3 protein: CASQDGDRTDTQYF

J gene: TRBJ2-7
V gene: TRBV6-6
CDR3 protein: CAIRRRQGAYEQYF

J gene: TRBJ1-2
V gene: TRBV29-1
CDR3 protein: CSVGTGDGYTF

J gene: TRBJ1-2
V gene: TRBV9
CDR3 protein: CASSLSGYGYTF

J gene: TRBJ2-1
V gene: TRBV6-6
CDR3 protein: CASRANPYNEQFF

J gene: TRBJ2-1
V gene: TRBV5-1
CDR3 protein: CASSPRDFNEQFF

J gene: TRBJ2-7
V gene: TRBV6-5
CDR3 protein: CASSMTSGRTEPYF